The 16 T cell receptor beta chains listed next were all sequenced from one sample in a study of regulatory T cells in long-lasting Graves disease. To make TCR beta libraries, researchers used iRepertoire HTBI primers and Arm-PCR of CDR3 regions. Via MiXCR, TCRdb re-called the multiplex PCR reads, giving one row per CDR3 protein. The sample has about 310,000 distinct CDR3 sequences; under 20% are singletons. Regarding time point: newly diagnosed GD, antithyroid drugs for less than 3 months. TCR sequences were obtained from RNA taken from PBMCs. This specimen was peripheral blood mononuclear cells (PBMCs), taken at new diagnosis, from a patient treated with antithyroid drugs. The receptors derive from a female donor with Graves disease.

This sequence joins TRBV11-2 and TRBJ2-3; TRBD2 agrees at 10 bases. V was clipped by 0 bases and J by 4 bases; unmatched bases: 7. Germline CDR1 and CDR2: SGHAT and FQNNGV. CDR3 length: 17 amino acids. CDR3 coding DNA: TGTGCCAGCAGCTTAGATGGGCTAGCGGGAGCCCCAGATACGCAGTATTTT. It specifies CASSLDGLAGAPDTQYF.

This clonotype came up many times. The chain links TRBV15 to TRBJ2-1, with TRBD2 matching 15 bases. Trimming removed 5 bases from V and 6 bases from J; junction bases left unmatched: 2. The CDR3 runs to 15 residues. Looked up from germline, CDR1 is LNHNV and CDR2 is YYDKDF (reference sequence). The CDR3 sequence is CATSAGLAGGNEQFF. In nucleotides, the CDR3 is TGTGCCACCAGCGCGGGACTAGCGGGAGGCAATGAGCAGTTCTTC.

Ten or more counts support this clonotype. The chain employs TRBV12-3 or TRBV12-4 and TRBJ2-7, with 9 nucleotides matching TRBD2. CDR3 length: 15 amino acids. V shed 3 bases and J 2 bases; nucleotides not matched to a gene: 5. This CDR3 is CASSLRLAETYEQYF. For the CDR3, the DNA is TGTGCCAGCAGTTTGCGACTAGCGGAAACCTACGAGCAGTACTTC.

This clonotype has ten or more counts. V gene TRBV7-8 combines with J gene TRBJ1-4, with unresolved D. The CDR3 is 14 residues long. With 5 bases removed from V and 8 bases from J, the gap between germline ends came to 15 bases. Germline CDR1 is SGHVS and CDR2 is FQNEAQ. CDR3 loop: CASSRRPVLEKLFF. The CDR3 nucleotides are TGTGCCAGCAGCCGGAGACCTGTCCTCGAAAAACTGTTTTTT.

This clonotype was seen repeatedly, ten times or more. CDR3: CASSRGLVQETQYF. The DNA for the CDR3 is TGTGCCAGCAGCCGGGGACTGGTCCAAGAGACCCAGTACTTC. The chain uses TRBV7-8 and TRBJ2-5, with a weak D call TRBD2 (6 bases). The CDR3 has 14 residues. Germline V lookup: CDR1 SGHVS, CDR2 FQNEAQ. Trimming took 5 bases from V and 1 from J, leaving 11 bases between them.

This clonotype was detected many times. The genes are TRBV2 and TRBJ2-1, with 12 bases matching TRBD2. Looked up from germline, CDR1 is SNHLY and CDR2 is FYNNEI. Trimming cost V 5 bases and J 7 bases; bases outside gene matches: 18. This CDR3 spans 19 amino acids. CDR3 nucleotides: TGTGCCAGCAGTAAGGGCAGACTAGCGGGAGTCGCCGCCGGGAATGAGCAGTTCTTC. Translating it yields CASSKGRLAGVAAGNEQFF.

The V call is TRBV4-1, the J call TRBJ2-1; TRBD2 is a possible D gene (5 bases). The V end was cut by 1 base, the J end by 1 base, with 8 bases between. Germline V gene sequence: CDR1 MGHRA, CDR2 YSYEKL. CDR3 size: 15 residues. The DNA for the CDR3 is TGCGCCAGCAGCCAAGCCGGGATGTCCTACAATGAGCAGTTCTTC. Translation gives CASSQAGMSYNEQFF.

The table lists this clonotype with many counts. V and J are TRBV20-1 and TRBJ2-5, with D possibly matching TRBD1 (6 bases). CDR1 is DFQATT and CDR2 is SNEGSKA in the germline V gene (reference sequence). This CDR3 has 16 residues. V dropped 7 bases and J dropped 1 base, with 22 bases sitting between them. CDR3 sequence: CSVEAGTSNPQETQYF. For the CDR3, the DNA is TGCAGTGTAGAGGCCGGGACATCCAACCCCCAAGAGACCCAGTACTTC.

Many counts were recorded for this clonotype. The chain carries TRBV3-1 and TRBJ2-1; 9 bases line up with TRBD2. The CDR3 is 14 amino acids. Germline V gene data show CDR1 as LGHDT and CDR2 as YNNKEL (reference sequence). Trimming took 1 base from V and 9 from J; bases not matched to a gene: 4. The CDR3 DNA sequence: TGTGCCAGCAGCCAAGGTAGCGGGAGTGGTGAGCAGTTCTTC. It translates to CASSQGSGSGEQFF.

This clonotype was counted ten times or more. This chain uses TRBV11-2 with TRBJ2-7; a weak D match, TRBD2 (5 bases). Between the trimmed V and J ends, which lost 0 bases and 3 bases, there was a span of 15 bases. The CDR3 sequence is 16 residues long. CDR1 SGHAT and CDR2 FQNNGV come from the germline V gene. The CDR3 spells CASSLDPGLPVYEQYF. The CDR3 DNA reads TGTGCCAGCAGCTTAGATCCGGGATTACCCGTCTACGAGCAGTACTTC.

This clonotype was found a few times. The rearrangement joins TRBV7-8 to TRBJ2-7; D possibly uses TRBD1 or TRBD2 (7 bases each). There are 15 residues in the CDR3. Germline CDR1 reads SGHVS; CDR2 reads FQNEAQ. The V end was cut by 0 bases, the J end by 2 bases, with 11 bases between. DNA for the CDR3: TGTGCCAGCAGCTTAGCCAGGGGGGGCCCCTACGAGCAGTACTTC. It translates to CASSLARGGPYEQYF.

This clonotype occurred many times. This chain links TRBV7-6 with TRBJ2-2; 8 nucleotides agree with TRBD2. V gave up 1 base and J gave up 3 bases; unmatched junction bases: 4. The CDR3 sequence is 16 residues long. Per the germline V gene, CDR1 is SGHVS and CDR2 is FNYEAQ. The CDR3 DNA sequence: TGTGCCAGCAGCTTAGTAGCGGGAAAGGACACCGGGGAGCTGTTTTTT. Protein: CASSLVAGKDTGELFF.

In this sample, this clonotype turned up a few times. The chain couples TRBV4-1 to TRBJ1-1, with 8 bases matching TRBD1. Per germline, CDR1 MGHRA and CDR2 YSYEKL. CDR3 length: 14 residues. The junction had 8 bases not matched to a gene; V was cut back by 6 bases and J by 5 bases. The DNA for the CDR3 is TGCGCCAGCAGACCGGACAGGGCTTATACTGAAGCTTTCTTT. Amino acids: CASRPDRAYTEAFF.

This clonotype showed up many times. The chain has TRBV6-2 or TRBV6-3 and TRBJ2-1; TRBD1 matches 7 bases. Trimming cost V 8 bases and J 4 bases; bases outside gene matches: 8. The CDR3 sequence is 14 residues long. The germline gives CDR1 MNHEY, CDR2 SVGEGT. The CDR3 reads CASGRQGRYNEQFF. The CDR3 bases are TGTGCCAGCGGACGACAGGGTCGGTACAATGAGCAGTTCTTC.

Points on this clonotype: A much larger clone differs by one base, so this may be a read error. The conserved phenylalanine or tryptophan normally closing the CDR3 is absent here, so this likely arose from a read error. The chain employs TRBV3-1 and TRBJ2-3; 7 nucleotides match TRBD2. Trimming at V came to 0 bases and at J to 2 bases, leaving 8 bases not matched to a gene. Germline CDR1 LGHDT, CDR2 YNNKEL (reference sequence). This CDR3 spans 17 amino acids. The CDR3, as DNA: TGTGCCAGCAGCCAAGATCTTACAGCGGGGTTCACAGATACGCAGTATTCT. Translation: CASSQDLTAGFTDTQYS.

J is TRBJ2-1 and V is TRBV20-1, with D unclear. The CDR3 loop spans 15 amino acids. Germline CDR1 is DFQATT and CDR2 is SNEGSKA (reference sequence). Trimming took off 7 bases at V and 4 bases at J, with 20 bases between the two ends. This chain's CDR3 is CSVLGSGDAYNEQFF. CDR3 in DNA: TGCAGTGTTCTAGGGTCAGGAGACGCGTACAATGAGCAGTTCTTC.